The 9 T cell receptor beta chains below come from one sample, sequenced in a study of blood T cell repertoires in COVID-19. Repertoires were generated with immunoSEQ multiplex PCR, while TCRdb's copy carries only in-frame clones and drops some. This sample has over 200,000 clones, with roughly 85% found just once. Sequences were obtained from peripheral blood. These TCRs come from a woman aged 40 to 55 with active or convalescent COVID-19.

The sample holds a few counts of this clone. J is TRBJ1-5 and V is TRBV29-1, with TRBD1 matching over 11 bases. In germline, CDR1 is SQVTM, CDR2 ANQGSEA. The J segment lost 6 bases and the V segment lost 4 bases, leaving 2 bases of the junction unmatched. The CDR3 runs 13 residues. The DNA for the CDR3 is TGCAGCGTTGGGACAGGGGGCGGTCAGCCCCAGCATTTT. Its translation is CSVGTGGGQPQHF.

This chain links TRBV14 with TRBJ1-1, with D possibly TRBD1 on 6 matching bases. The CDR3 totals 13 residues. From germline, CDR1 is SGHDN and CDR2 FVKESK. Trimming cost V 0 bases and J 10 bases, with 12 bases left between them. The CDR3, as DNA: TGTGCCAGCAGCCAAGAACTGGGCAGGGGAGCTTTCTTT. Protein product: CASSQELGRGAFF.

This clone was recorded only once. The chain employs TRBV11-2 and TRBJ1-3; the D is unclear. Looked up from germline, CDR1 is SGHAT and CDR2 is FQNNGV. The CDR3 is 13 residues long. V lost 6 bases to trimming and J lost 9 bases, with 15 bases between them. CDR3 bases: TGTGCCAGCAGACCCCCAACCCAGTCCACCATATATTTT. It yields the protein CASRPPTQSTIYF.

The rearrangement joins TRBV27 to TRBJ1-5; D might be TRBD1 (6 bases). CDR3 length equals 14 residues. V gave up 9 bases and J gave up 9 bases, with 21 bases separating them. Looked up from germline, CDR1 is MNHEY and CDR2 is SMNVEV (reference sequence). CDR3 bases: TGTGCCAGTAGGCGGGGGCAGGTCGGGTGGCCCCAGCATTTT. Translation: CASRRGQVGWPQHF.

The CDR3 region is CASSQSGGGTINEQFF. The CDR3 nucleotides read TGTGCCAGCAGCCAATCGGGAGGGGGGACGATCAATGAGCAGTTCTTC. The V gene is TRBV16, the J gene TRBJ2-1; maybe TRBD2 (7 bases). The CDR3 consists of 16 residues. V was cut by 0 bases and J by 6 bases, with 15 bases left in between. CDR1 is KGHSY, CDR2 FQNENV, per germline.

The genes are TRBV10-3 and TRBJ2-7; 11 bases fit TRBD1. The V gene end was trimmed by 5 bases and the J gene end by 2 bases; junction bases not matched to a gene: 5. CDR1 is ENHRY and CDR2 is SYGVKD in the germline V gene. The CDR3 has 15 residues. The CDR3 reads CAISMDRGPPYEQYF. CDR3 coding DNA: TGTGCCATCAGTATGGACAGGGGGCCCCCCTACGAGCAGTACTTC.

The chain couples TRBV7-9 to TRBJ1-1; D uncertain. Germline lookup yields CDR1 SEHNR and CDR2 FQNEAQ (reference sequence). V was pared by 1 base and J by 3 bases, with 12 bases between. There are 15 residues in the CDR3. CDR3 nucleotides: TGTGCCAGCAGCTTAGGGAGGCGGCGAGACACTGAAGCTTTCTTT. Its translation is CASSLGRRRDTEAFF.

The chain is built from TRBV3-1 (or the pseudogene TRBV3-2) and TRBJ2-7; D is possibly TRBD2 (5 bases). V was shortened by 4 bases and J by 6 bases, with 19 bases between the two germline ends. This CDR3 spans 15 amino acids. Per the germline V gene, CDR1 is LGHDT and CDR2 is YNNKEL (reference sequence). This CDR3 reads CASSRRGPYGPEQYF. The CDR3 nucleotides read TGTGCCAGCAGCCGAAGAGGGCCGTATGGGCCCGAGCAGTACTTC.

This clone was seen once. The chain carries TRBV3-1 (or the pseudogene TRBV3-2) and TRBJ1-3; D is perhaps TRBD1 (5 bases). The CDR3 has 17 amino acids. V lost 3 bases and J lost 0, with 15 bases in between. Germline values: CDR1 LGHDT, CDR2 YNNKEL (reference sequence). The CDR3 region has the DNA TGTGCCAGCAGCCAGGTGCAGGGTTCTCGCTCTGGAAACACCATATATTTT. Translating gives CASSQVQGSRSGNTIYF.